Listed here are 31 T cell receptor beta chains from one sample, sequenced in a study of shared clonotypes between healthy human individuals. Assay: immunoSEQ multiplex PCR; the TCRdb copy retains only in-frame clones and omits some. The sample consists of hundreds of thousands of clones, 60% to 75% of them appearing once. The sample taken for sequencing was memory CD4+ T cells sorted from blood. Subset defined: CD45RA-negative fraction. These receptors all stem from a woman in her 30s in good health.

The CDR3 sequence: CASSPSGGIYNEQFF. The CDR3 DNA sequence: TGTGCCAGCAGCCCTAGCGGGGGGATTTACAATGAGCAGTTCTTC. V and J are TRBV7-6 and TRBJ2-1, with 11 bases lining up with TRBD2. The V gene end was trimmed by 5 bases and the J gene end by 4 bases; junction bases not matched to a gene: 4. Germline V lookup: CDR1 SGHVS, CDR2 FNYEAQ. The CDR3 runs to 15 residues.

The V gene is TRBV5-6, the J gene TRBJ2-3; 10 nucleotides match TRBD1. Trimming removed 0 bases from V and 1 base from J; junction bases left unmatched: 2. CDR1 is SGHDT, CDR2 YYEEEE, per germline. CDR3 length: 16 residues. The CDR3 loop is CASSLGGTGGTDTQYF. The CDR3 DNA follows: TGTGCCAGCAGCTTGGGCGGGACAGGGGGCACAGATACGCAGTATTTT.

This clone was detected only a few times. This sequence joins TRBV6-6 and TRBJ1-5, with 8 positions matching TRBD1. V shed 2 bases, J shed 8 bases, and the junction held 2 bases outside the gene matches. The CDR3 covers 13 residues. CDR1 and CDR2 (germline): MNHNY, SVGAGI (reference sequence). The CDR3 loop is CASSYGQGKPQHF. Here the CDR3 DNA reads TGTGCCAGCAGTTACGGACAGGGAAAGCCCCAGCATTTT.

The CDR3 loop reads CSVALGTRMNTEAFF. The CDR3 DNA follows: TGCAGCGTTGCACTGGGAACCCGGATGAACACTGAAGCTTTCTTT. The chain has TRBV29-1 and TRBJ1-1; D not certain. The V gene lost 4 bases and the J gene lost 0 bases, with 15 bases spanning the gap. Germline CDR1 SQVTM, CDR2 ANQGSEA. The CDR3 has 15 residues. The full variable domain, with the rest looked up from reference TRBV29-1 and TRBJ1-1, is SAVISQKPSRDICQRGTSLTIQCQVDSQVTMMFWYRQQPGQSLTLIATANQGSEATYESGFVIDKFPISRPNLTFSTLTVSNMSPEDSSIYLCSVALGTRMNTEAFFGQGTRLTVV.

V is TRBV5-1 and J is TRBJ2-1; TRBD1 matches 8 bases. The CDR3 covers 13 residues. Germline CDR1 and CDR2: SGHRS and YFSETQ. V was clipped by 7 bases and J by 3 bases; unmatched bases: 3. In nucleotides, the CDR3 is TGCGCCAGCCGGACAGGGATCTACAATGAGCAGTTCTTC. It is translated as CASRTGIYNEQFF.

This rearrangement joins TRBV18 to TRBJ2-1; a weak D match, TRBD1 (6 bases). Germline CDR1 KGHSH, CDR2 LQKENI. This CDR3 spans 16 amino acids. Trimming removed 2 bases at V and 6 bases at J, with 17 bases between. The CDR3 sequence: CASSPVDRSPSNEQFF. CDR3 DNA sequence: TGTGCCAGCTCACCAGTTGACAGGTCCCCCTCCAATGAGCAGTTCTTC. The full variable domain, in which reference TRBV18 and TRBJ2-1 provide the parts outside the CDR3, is NAGVMQNPRHLVRRRGQEARLRCSPMKGHSHVYWYRQLPEEGLKFMVYLQKENIIDESGMPKERFSAEFPKEGPSILRIQQVVRGDSAAYFCASSPVDRSPSNEQFFGPGTRLTVL.

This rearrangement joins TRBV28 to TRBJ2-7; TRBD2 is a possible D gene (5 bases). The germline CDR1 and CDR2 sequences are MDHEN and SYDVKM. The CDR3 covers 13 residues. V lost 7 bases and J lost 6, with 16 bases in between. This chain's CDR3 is CASTDGVTIEQYF. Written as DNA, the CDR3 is TGTGCCAGCACTGACGGGGTAACTATCGAGCAGTACTTC.

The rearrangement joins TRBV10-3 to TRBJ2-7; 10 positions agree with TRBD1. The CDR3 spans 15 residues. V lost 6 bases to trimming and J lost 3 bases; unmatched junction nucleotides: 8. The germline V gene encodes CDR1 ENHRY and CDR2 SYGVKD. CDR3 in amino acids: CAIRSPGQGRYEQYF. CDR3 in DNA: TGTGCCATCAGAAGCCCGGGACAGGGGCGCTACGAGCAGTACTTC.

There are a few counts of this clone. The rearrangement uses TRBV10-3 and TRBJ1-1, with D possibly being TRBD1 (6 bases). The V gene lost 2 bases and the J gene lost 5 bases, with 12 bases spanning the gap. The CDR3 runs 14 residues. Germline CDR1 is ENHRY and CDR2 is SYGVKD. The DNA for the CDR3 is TGTGCCATCAGTGAGAATGGGGGGCCGACTGAAGCTTTCTTT. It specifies CAISENGGPTEAFF.

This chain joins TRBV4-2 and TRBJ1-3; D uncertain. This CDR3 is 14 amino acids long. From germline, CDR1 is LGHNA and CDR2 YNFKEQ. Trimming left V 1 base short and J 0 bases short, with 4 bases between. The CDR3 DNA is TGTGCCAGCAGCCAAGGACACTCTGGAAACACCATATATTTT. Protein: CASSQGHSGNTIYF.

The CDR3 here is CASSYSGDSGNTIYF. DNA of the CDR3: TGTGCCAGCAGCTATTCAGGTGACTCTGGAAACACCATATATTTT. The chain employs TRBV7-8 and TRBJ1-3, with unresolved D. This CDR3 spans 15 amino acids. Deletions cut 4 bases from V and 0 bases from J, with 10 bases between. The germline V gene has CDR1 SGHVS and CDR2 FQNEAQ.

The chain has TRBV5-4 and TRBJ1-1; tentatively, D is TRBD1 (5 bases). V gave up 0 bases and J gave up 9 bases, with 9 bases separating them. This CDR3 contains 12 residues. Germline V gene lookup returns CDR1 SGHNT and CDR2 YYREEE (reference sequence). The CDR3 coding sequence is TGTGCCAGCAGCTTGGGGACAAGAAAAGCTTTCTTT. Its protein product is CASSLGTRKAFF.

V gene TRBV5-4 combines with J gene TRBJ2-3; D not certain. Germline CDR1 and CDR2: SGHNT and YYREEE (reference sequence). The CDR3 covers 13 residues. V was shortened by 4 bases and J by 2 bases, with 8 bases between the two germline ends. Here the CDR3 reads CASSREPTDTQYF. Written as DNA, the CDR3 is TGTGCCAGCAGCCGCGAACCCACAGATACGCAGTATTTT.

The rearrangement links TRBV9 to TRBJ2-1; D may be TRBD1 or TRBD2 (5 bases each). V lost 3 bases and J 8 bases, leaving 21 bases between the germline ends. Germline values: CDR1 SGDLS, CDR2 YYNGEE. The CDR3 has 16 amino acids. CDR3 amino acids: CASSGGALGNGDEQFF. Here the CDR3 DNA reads TGTGCCAGCAGCGGAGGGGCCCTCGGGAATGGGGATGAGCAGTTCTTC.

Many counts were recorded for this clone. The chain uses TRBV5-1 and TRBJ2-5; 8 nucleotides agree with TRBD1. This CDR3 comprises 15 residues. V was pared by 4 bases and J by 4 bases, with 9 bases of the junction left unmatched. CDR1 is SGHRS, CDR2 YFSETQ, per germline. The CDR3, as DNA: TGCGCCAGCAGCGCGGGGCCCGGACAGGGAGAGACCCAGTACTTC. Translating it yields CASSAGPGQGETQYF.

The CDR3 reads CASSLQGNIQYF. The CDR3 DNA reads as TGCGCCAGCAGCCTACAGGGTAACATTCAGTACTTC. V is TRBV5-1 and J is TRBJ2-4; TRBD1 might be the D (6 bases). The ends were cut back, 4 bases at V and 7 bases at J, with 9 bases in the middle. This CDR3 comprises 12 residues. Germline CDR1 and CDR2: SGHRS and YFSETQ. Variable domain in full (rest from reference TRBV5-1 and TRBJ2-4): KAGVTQTPRYLIKTRGQQVTLSCSPISGHRSVSWYQQTPGQGLQFLFEYFSETQRNKGNFPGRFSGRQFSNSRSEMNVSTLELGDSALYLCASSLQGNIQYFGAGTRLSVL.

CDR3 sequence (DNA): TGTGCCAGCAGCCCATCCGCCCGGCGGGGCTACACCTTC. This sequence encodes CASSPSARRGYTF. The chain recombines TRBV28 with TRBJ1-2, with D hard to call. Germline CDR1 reads MDHEN; CDR2 reads SYDVKM. This CDR3 has 13 residues. The ends were cut back, 6 bases at V and 8 bases at J, with 16 bases in the middle.

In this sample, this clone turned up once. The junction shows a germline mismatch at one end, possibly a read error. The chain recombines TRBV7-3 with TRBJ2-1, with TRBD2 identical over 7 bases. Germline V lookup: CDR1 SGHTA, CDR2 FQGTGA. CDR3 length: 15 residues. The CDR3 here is CASSSSVGDYHEQFF. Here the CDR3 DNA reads TGTGCCAGCAGCTCGTCCGTCGGGGACTACCATGAGCAGTTCTTC.

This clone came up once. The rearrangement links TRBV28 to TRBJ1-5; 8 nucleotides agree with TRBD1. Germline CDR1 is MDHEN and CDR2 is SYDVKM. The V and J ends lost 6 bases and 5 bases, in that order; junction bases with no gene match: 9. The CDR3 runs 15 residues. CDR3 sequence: CASRKTDRAYQPQHF. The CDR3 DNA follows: TGTGCCAGCAGAAAGACGGACAGGGCATATCAGCCCCAGCATTTT.

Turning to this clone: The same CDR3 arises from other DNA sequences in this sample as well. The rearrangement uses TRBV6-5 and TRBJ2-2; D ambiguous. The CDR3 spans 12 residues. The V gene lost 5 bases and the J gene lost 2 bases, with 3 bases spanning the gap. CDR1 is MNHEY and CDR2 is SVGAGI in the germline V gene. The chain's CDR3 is CASSHNTGELFF. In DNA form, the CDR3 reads TGTGCCAGCAGTCATAACACCGGGGAGCTGTTTTTT.

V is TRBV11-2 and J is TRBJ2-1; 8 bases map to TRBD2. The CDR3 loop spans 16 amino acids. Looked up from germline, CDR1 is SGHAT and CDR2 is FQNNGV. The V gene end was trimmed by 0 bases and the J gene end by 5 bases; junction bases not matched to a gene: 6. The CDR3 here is CASSLDTSGRHNEQFF. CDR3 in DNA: TGTGCCAGCAGCTTAGATACTAGCGGCAGGCACAATGAGCAGTTCTTC.

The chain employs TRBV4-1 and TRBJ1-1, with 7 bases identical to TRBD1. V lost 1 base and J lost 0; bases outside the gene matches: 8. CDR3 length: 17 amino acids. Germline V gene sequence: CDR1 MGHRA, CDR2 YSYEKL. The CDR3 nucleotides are TGCGCCAGCAGCCAAGTGGGAGGGGGCCGAATGAACACTGAAGCTTTCTTT. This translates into CASSQVGGGRMNTEAFF.

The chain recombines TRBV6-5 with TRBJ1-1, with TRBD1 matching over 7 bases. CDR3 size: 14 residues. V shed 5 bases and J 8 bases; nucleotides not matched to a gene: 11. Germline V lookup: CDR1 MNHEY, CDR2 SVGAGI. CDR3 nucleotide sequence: TGTGCCAGCAGTGACCCCGGACAGGCCAGAGAAGCTTTCTTT. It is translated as CASSDPGQAREAFF.

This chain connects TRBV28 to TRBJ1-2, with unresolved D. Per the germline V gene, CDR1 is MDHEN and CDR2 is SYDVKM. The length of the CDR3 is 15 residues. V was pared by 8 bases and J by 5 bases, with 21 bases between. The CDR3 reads CASSTGSATLYGYTF. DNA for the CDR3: TGTGCCAGCTCAACGGGGTCAGCAACGTTATATGGCTACACCTTC.

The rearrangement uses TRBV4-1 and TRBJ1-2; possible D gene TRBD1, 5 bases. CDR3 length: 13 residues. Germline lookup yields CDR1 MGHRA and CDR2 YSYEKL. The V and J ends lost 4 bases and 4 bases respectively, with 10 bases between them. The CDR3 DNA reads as TGCGCCAGCAGCCTTGGGACCGGCTATGGCTACACCTTC. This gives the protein CASSLGTGYGYTF.

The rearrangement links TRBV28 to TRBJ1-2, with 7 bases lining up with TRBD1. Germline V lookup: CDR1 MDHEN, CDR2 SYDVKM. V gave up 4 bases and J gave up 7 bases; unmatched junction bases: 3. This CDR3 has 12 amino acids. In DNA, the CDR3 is TGTGCCAGCAGTTCTGAGGGGGCTGGCTACACCTTC. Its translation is CASSSEGAGYTF.

CDR3 nucleotide sequence: TGTGCCAGCAGCCCAGTTGGACAAGAGCAGTACTTC. It is translated as CASSPVGQEQYF. The chain carries TRBV7-9 and TRBJ2-7, with D perhaps matching TRBD1 (5 bases). Germline V gene lookup returns CDR1 SEHNR and CDR2 FQNEAQ (reference sequence). Trimming removed 5 bases at V and 7 bases at J, with 12 bases between. CDR3 length equals 12 residues. Using reference TRBV7-9 and TRBJ2-7 for the parts outside the CDR3, the full variable domain is DTGVSQNPRHKITKRGQNVTFRCDPISEHNRLYWYRQTLGQGPEFLTYFQNEAQLEKSRLLSDRFSAERPKGSFSTLEIQRTEQGDSAMYLCASSPVGQEQYFGPGTRLTVT.

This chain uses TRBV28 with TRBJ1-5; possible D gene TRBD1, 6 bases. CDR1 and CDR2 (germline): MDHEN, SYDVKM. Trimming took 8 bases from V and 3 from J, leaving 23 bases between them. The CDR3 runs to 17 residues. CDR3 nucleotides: TGTGCCAGCGACACTGAGTTAGGACAGATCAACAATCAGCCCCAGCATTTT. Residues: CASDTELGQINNQPQHF.

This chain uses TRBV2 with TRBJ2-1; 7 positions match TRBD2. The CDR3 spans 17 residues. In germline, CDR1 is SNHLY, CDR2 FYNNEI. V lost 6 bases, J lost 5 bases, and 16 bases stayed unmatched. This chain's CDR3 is CASRALSGTLRDNEQFF. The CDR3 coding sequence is TGTGCCAGCAGGGCCTTGAGCGGGACCCTCCGCGACAATGAGCAGTTCTTC.

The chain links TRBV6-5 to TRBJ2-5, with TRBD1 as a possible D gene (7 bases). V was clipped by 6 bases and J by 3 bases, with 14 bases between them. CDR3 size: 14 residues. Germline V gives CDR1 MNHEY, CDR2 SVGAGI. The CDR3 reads CASRPQGGKETQYF. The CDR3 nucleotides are TGTGCCAGCAGACCTCAGGGGGGTAAAGAGACCCAGTACTTC.

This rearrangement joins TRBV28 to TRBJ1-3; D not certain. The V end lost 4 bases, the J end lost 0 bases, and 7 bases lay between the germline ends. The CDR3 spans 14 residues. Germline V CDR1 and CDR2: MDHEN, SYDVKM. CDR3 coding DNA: TGTGCCAGCAGTTCGGCCGTCTCTGGAAACACCATATATTTT. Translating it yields CASSSAVSGNTIYF.